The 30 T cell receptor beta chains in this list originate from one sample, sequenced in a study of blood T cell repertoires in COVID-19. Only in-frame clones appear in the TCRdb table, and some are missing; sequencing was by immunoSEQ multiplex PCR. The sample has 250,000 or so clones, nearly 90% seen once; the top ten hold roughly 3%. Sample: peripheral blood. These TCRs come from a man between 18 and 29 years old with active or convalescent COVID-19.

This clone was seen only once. The CDR3 region has the DNA TGTGCCAGCAGCTCCGGGACAGCCTACGAGCAGTACTTC. This gives the protein CASSSGTAYEQYF. This chain links TRBV11-2 with TRBJ2-7, with 7 bases identical to TRBD1. The CDR3 spans 13 residues. The J segment lost 2 bases and the V segment lost 4 bases, leaving 2 bases of the junction unmatched. Germline CDR1 and CDR2: SGHAT and FQNNGV.

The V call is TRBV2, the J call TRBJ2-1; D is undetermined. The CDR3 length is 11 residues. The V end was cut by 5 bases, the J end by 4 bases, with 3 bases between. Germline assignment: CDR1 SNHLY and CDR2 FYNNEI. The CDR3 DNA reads TGTGCCAGCAGTTTATACAATGAGCAGTTCTTC. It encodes CASSLYNEQFF. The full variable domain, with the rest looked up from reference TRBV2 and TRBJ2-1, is EPEVTQTPSHQVTQMGQEVILRCVPISNHLYFYWYRQILGQKVEFLVSFYNNEISEKSEIFDDQFSVERPDGSNFTLKIRSTKLEDSAMYFCASSLYNEQFFGPGTRLTVL.

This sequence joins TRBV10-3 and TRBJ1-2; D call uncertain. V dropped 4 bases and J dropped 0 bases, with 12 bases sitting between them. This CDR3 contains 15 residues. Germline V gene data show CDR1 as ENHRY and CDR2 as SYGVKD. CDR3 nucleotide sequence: TGTGCCATCAGTGTTGGCCGTAGCGCTAACTATGGCTACACCTTC. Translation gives CAISVGRSANYGYTF.

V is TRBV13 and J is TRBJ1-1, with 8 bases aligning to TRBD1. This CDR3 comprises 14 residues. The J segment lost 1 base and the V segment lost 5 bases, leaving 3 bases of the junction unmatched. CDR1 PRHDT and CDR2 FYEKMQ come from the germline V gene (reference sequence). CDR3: CASSGTGGNTEAFF. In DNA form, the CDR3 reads TGTGCCAGCAGCGGCACAGGGGGGAACACTGAAGCTTTCTTT.

The CDR3 DNA reads TGTGCCAGCAGCTTAACGGTAGCGGGAGTCGGCAATGAGCAGTTCTTC. This sequence encodes CASSLTVAGVGNEQFF. V usage is TRBV7-3 and J usage is TRBJ2-1; 9 nucleotides align to TRBD2. Germline V gene data show CDR1 as SGHTA and CDR2 as FQGTGA. J gave up 6 bases and V 0 bases, and 6 bases lay outside the gene matches. The CDR3 runs 16 residues.

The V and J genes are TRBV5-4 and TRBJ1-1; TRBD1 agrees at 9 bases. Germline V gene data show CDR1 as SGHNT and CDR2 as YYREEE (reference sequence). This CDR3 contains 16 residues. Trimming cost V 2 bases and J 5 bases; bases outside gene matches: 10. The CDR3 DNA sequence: TGTGCCAGCAGCTTTAAACAGGGGGCGTTAGGAACTGAAGCTTTCTTT. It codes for CASSFKQGALGTEAFF.

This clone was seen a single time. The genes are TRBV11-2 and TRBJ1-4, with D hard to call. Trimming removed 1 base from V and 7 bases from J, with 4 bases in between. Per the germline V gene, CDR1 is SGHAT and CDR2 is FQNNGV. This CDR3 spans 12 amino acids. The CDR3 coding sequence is TGTGCCAGCAGCTTAGGAGCTGAAAAACTGTTTTTT. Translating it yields CASSLGAEKLFF.

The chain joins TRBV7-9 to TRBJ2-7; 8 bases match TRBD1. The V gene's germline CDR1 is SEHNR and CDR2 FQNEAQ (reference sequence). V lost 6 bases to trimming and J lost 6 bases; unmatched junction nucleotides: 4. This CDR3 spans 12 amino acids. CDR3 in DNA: TGTGCCAGCAGGACAGGGGTAGGCGAGCAGTACTTC. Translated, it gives CASRTGVGEQYF.

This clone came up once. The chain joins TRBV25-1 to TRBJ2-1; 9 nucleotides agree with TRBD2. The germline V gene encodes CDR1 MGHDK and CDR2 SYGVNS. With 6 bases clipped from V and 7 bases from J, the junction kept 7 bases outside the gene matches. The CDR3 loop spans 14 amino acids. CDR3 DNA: TGTGCCAGCAGCCGGGCGGGAGGGTCAAATGAGCAGTTCTTC. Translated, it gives CASSRAGGSNEQFF.

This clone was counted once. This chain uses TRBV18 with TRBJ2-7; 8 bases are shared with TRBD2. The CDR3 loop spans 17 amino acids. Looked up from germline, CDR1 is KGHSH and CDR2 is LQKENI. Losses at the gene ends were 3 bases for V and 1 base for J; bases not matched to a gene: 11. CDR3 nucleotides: TGTGCCAGCTCACCGAACCTTCGAGCGGGGGTGTCCTACGAGCAGTACTTC. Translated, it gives CASSPNLRAGVSYEQYF.

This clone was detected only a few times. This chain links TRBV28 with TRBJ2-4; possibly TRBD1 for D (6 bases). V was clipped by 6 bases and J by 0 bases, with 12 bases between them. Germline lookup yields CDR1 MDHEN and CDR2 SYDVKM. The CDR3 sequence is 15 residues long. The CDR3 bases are TGTGCCAGCAGCCTTGGACAGCTAGCCAAAAACATTCAGTACTTC. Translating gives CASSLGQLAKNIQYF.

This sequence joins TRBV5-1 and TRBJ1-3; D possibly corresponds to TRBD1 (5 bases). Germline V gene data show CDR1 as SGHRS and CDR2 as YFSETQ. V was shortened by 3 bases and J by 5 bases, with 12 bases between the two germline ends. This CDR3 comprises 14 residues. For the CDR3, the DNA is TGCGCCAGCAGCTACACTCCGGACAGAAACACCATATATTTT. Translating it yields CASSYTPDRNTIYF.

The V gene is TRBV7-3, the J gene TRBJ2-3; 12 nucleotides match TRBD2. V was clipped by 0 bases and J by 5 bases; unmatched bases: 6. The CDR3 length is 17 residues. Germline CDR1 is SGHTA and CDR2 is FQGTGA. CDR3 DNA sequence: TGTGCCAGCAGCTTAACGTCTAGCGGGAGGGCCAAAGATACGCAGTATTTT. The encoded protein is CASSLTSSGRAKDTQYF.

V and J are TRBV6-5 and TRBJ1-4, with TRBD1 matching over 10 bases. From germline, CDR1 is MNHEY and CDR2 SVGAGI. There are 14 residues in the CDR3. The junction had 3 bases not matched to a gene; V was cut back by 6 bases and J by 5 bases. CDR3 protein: CASSRGQGNEKLFF. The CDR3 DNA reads TGTGCCAGCAGCAGGGGACAGGGGAATGAAAAACTGTTTTTT.

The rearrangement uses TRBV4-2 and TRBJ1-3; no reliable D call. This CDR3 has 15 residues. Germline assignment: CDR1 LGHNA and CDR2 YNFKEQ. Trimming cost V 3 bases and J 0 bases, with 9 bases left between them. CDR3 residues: CASSHPRPSGNTIYF. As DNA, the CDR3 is TGTGCCAGCAGCCACCCGAGGCCCTCTGGAAACACCATATATTTT.

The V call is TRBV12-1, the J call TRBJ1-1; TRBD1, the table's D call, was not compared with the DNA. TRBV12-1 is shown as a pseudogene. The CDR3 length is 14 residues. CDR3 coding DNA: TGTGCCAGCAGCAGCGCCGGGACAGAGGAGGTGGCTTTCTTT. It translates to CASSSAGTEEVAFF.

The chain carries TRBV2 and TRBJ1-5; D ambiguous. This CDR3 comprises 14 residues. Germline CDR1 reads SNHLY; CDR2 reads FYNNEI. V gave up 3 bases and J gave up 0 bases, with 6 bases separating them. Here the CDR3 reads CASSEYGSNQPQHF. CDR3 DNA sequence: TGTGCCAGCAGTGAGTACGGTAGCAATCAGCCCCAGCATTTT.

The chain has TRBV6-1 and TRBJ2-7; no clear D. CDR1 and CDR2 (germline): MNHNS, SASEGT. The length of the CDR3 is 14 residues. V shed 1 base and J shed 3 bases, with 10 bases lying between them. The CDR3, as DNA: TGTGCCAGCAGTGAAGACCCGCGCGGCTACGAGCAGTACTTC. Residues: CASSEDPRGYEQYF.

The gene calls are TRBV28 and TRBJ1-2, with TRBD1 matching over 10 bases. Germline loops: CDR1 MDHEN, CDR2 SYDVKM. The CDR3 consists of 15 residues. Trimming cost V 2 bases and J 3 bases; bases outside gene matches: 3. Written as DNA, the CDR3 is TGTGCCAGCAGTTTAGGGGACAGGGGTTACTATGGCTACACCTTC. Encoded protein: CASSLGDRGYYGYTF.

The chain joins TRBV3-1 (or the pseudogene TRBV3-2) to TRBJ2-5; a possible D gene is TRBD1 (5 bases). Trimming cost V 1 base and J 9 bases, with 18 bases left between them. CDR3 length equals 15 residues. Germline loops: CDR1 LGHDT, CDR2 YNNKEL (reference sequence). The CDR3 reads CASSQATGTPVSQYF. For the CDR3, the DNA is TGTGCCAGCAGCCAAGCAACAGGTACCCCCGTCTCCCAGTACTTC.

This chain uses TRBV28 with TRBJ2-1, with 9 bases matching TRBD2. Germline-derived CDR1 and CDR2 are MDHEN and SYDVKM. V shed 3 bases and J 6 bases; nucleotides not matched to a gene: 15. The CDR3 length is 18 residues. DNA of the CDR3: TGTGCCAGCAGTTTTGGTCCGATAGCGGGAGAGGTCTTCAATGAGCAGTTCTTC. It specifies CASSFGPIAGEVFNEQFF.

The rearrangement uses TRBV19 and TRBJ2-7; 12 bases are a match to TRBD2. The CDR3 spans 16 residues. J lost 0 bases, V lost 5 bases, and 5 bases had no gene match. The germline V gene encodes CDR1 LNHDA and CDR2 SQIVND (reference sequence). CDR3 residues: CASSPQLAGGSYEQYF. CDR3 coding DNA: TGTGCCAGTAGTCCCCAACTAGCGGGAGGCTCCTACGAGCAGTACTTC.

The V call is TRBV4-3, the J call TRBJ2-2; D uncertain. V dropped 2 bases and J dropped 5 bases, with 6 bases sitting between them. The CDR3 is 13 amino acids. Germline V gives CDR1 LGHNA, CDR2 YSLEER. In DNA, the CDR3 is TGCGCCAGCAGCCAATCCTTGACCGGGGAGCTGTTTTTT. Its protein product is CASSQSLTGELFF.

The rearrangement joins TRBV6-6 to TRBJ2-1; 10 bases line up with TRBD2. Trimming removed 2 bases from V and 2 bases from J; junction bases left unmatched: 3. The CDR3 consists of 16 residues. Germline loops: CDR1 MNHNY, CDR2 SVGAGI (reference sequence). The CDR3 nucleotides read TGTGCCAGCAGTTACAGCCTAGCGGGGGCCTACAATGAGCAGTTCTTC. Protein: CASSYSLAGAYNEQFF.

CDR3 residues: CASSQGSSGKYAYEQYF. Here the CDR3 DNA reads TGTGCCAGCAGCCAAGGGTCTAGCGGGAAATACGCCTACGAGCAGTACTTC. This chain links TRBV3-1 (or the pseudogene TRBV3-2) with TRBJ2-7, with 9 bases aligning to TRBD2. The CDR3 has 17 residues. The ends lost 1 base at V and 2 bases at J; junction bases unmatched: 9. Germline V gene data show CDR1 as LGHDT and CDR2 as YNNKEL (reference sequence).

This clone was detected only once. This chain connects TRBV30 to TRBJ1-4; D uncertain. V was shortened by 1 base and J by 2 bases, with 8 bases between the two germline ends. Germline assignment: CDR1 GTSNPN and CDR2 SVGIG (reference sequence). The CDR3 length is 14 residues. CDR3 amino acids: CAWSALGTNEKLFF. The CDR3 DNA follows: TGTGCCTGGAGTGCTTTGGGCACTAATGAAAAACTGTTTTTT. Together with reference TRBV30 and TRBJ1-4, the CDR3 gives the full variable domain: SQTIHQWPATLVQPVGSPLSLECTVEGTSNPNLYWYRQAAGRGLQLLFYSVGIGQISSEVPQNLSASRPQDRQFILSSKKLLLSDSGFYLCAWSALGTNEKLFFGSGTQLSVL.

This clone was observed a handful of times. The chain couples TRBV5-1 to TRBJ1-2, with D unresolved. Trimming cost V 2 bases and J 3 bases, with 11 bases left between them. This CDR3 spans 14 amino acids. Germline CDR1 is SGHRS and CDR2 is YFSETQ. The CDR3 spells CASSLRDLDYGYTF. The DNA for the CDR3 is TGCGCCAGCAGCTTAAGAGATTTGGACTATGGCTACACCTTC.

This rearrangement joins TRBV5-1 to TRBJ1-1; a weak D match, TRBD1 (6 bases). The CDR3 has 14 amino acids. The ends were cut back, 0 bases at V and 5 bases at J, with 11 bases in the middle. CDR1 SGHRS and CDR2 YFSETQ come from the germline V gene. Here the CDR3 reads CASSLDREWTEAFF. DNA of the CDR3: TGCGCCAGCAGCTTGGACAGGGAGTGGACTGAAGCTTTCTTT.

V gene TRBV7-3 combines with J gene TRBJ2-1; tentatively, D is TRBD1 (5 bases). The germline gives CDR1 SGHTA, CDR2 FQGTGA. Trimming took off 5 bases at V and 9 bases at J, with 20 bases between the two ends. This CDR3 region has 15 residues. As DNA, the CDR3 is TGTGCCAGCAGCCCACGGACCGCCCAGCAGGGTGAGCAGTTCTTC. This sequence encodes CASSPRTAQQGEQFF.

This CDR3 reads CASSQHYRAPMNTEAFF. For the CDR3, the DNA is TGTGCCAGCAGTCAGCACTACAGGGCCCCCATGAACACTGAAGCTTTCTTT. The chain has TRBV6-6 and TRBJ1-1; D is possibly TRBD1 (6 bases). The CDR3 is 17 residues long. Trimming took 5 bases from V and 0 from J, leaving 19 bases between them. Germline lookup yields CDR1 MNHNY and CDR2 SVGAGI (reference sequence).